The 3 T cell receptor beta chains listed next were all sequenced from one sample in a study of T cell changes during pregnancy in multiple sclerosis. Sequenced by immunoSEQ multiplex PCR; TCRdb stores in-frame clones only, minus some. The sample holds approximately 63,000 clones, around 92% seen once. The source was peripheral blood, collected after pregnancy. These receptor sequences come from a female donor in good health, enrolled as a control in a pregnancy study.

The chain links TRBV2 to TRBJ2-7; D is unclear. This CDR3 spans 12 amino acids. The V gene's germline CDR1 is SNHLY and CDR2 FYNNEI. V was pared by 3 bases and J by 7 bases, with 10 bases between. CDR3 residues: CASSDLAGEQYF. The DNA of the CDR3 is TGTGCCAGCAGTGATTTGGCAGGAGAGCAGTACTTC.

V usage is TRBV19 and J usage is TRBJ2-5, with TRBD1 matching over 10 bases. J was trimmed by 4 bases and V by 5 bases; bases with no gene match: 4. This CDR3 is 14 amino acids long. The germline gives CDR1 LNHDA, CDR2 SQIVND (reference sequence). CDR3 nucleotides: TGTGCCAGTAGTGCAGACAGGGGGCGAGAGACCCAGTACTTC. It specifies CASSADRGRETQYF.

This clone was seen a single time. This chain connects TRBV5-4 to TRBJ1-1, with 8 bases identical to TRBD1. The germline gives CDR1 SGHNT, CDR2 YYREEE (reference sequence). This CDR3 has 16 residues. J was trimmed by 5 bases and V by 3 bases; bases with no gene match: 12. The CDR3 region has the DNA TGTGCCAGCAGCTCTCGCCCCAGGGGGCGAGTGACTGAAGCTTTCTTT. Translating gives CASSSRPRGRVTEAFF.